This TCR beta chain comes out of a study of T cell responses to AZD1222 COVID-19 vaccine. Findings and limits, study-wide: Vaccine-associated CD4 TCRs ranged over spike, dominating at 160-218 and 743-854. Repertoires were obtained solely post-peak T cell response. The study identified only five or six AZD1222 recipients as seropositive at baseline.

The assay was immunoSEQ multiplex PCR, and TCRdb's table has in-frame clones only and misses some. The table has about 84,000 clones, around nine tenths seen once. The CDR3 runs 13 residues. Germline CDR1 LNHDA, CDR2 SQIVND (reference sequence). Trimming at V came to 4 bases and at J to 13 bases, leaving 9 bases not matched to a gene. Comment on this clone: Its antigen is not known.

This specimen was peripheral blood, taken on day 0 of AZD1222 vaccination. This receptor was identified in an adult in good health. The genes are TRBV19 and TRBJ2-1, with 8 bases that match TRBD1. This CDR3 reads CASSTWDRQLQFF. The CDR3 nucleotides are TGTGCCAGTAGTACCTGGGACAGGCAACTCCAGTTCTTC.